The rows below give T cell receptor beta chains drawn from one sample of a study of technical replicates of blood from a few donors. Repertoires were generated with immunoSEQ multiplex PCR, while TCRdb's copy carries only in-frame clones and drops some. In the table there are 85,000 to 100,000 clones, 90% to 97% of which are singletons. Sequenced: T cells isolated from PBMCs. Receptors were obtained from a human donor in good health. Both conserved end residues are part of each CDR3.

>TRBJ1-1|TRBV7-6
CASSRTVVTEAFF
>TRBJ1-2|TRBV4-2
CASSQTSDSGYTF
>TRBJ2-7|TRBV7-8
CASSRAGVHSYEQYF
>TRBJ1-1|TRBV2
CASKRTLMNTEAFF
>TRBJ1-2|TRBV5-8
CASSIIYGYTF
>TRBJ1-2|TRBV5-6
CASRASVRNYGYTF
>TRBJ1-2|TRBV11-3
CASSLGLRDNYGYTF
>TRBJ1-1|TRBV6-1
CASSDGPGMDTEAFF
>TRBJ2-5|TRBV14
CASSLRGGETQYF
>TRBJ1-2|TRBV23-1
CASSYTHDLDSYTF
>TRBJ1-2|TRBV5-1
CASSGVHREDGSNGYTF
>TRBJ1-2|TRBV28
CASSLGGQGSYGYTF
>TRBJ2-5|TRBV4-1
CASSQDHLRTGRETQYF
>TRBJ2-1|TRBV5-6
CASSLVEAGRTPNEQFF
>TRBJ2-3|TRBV7-9
CASSVRAGTSTDTQYF
>TRBJ1-2|TRBV28
CASSSNWYYGYTF
>TRBJ2-2|TRBV6-1
CASSDTGSTGELFF
>TRBJ2-7|TRBV5-4
CASSPPDRGYEQYF
>TRBJ2-2|TRBV7-9
CASRPLQGIAGELFF
>TRBJ2-7|TRBV11-2
CASSLMTGVAYEQYF
>TRBJ2-5|TRBV7-6
CASSLGLLAGGYQETQYF
>TRBJ1-2|TRBV28
CASSSATAFRFSPTNYGYTF
>TRBJ1-1|TRBV4-1
CARRPWTGAEAFF
>TRBJ2-7|TRBV28
CASSAIRGRREQYF
>TRBJ2-3|TRBV19
CASSILAGGTDTQYF
>TRBJ2-7|TRBV5-1
CASSPGTGNYEQYF
>TRBJ2-3|TRBV5-1
CASSRGLDTDTQYF
>TRBJ1-2|TRBV30
CAWSVQGLMNYGYTF
>TRBJ2-1|TRBV11-2
CASSSVRPRFNEQFF
>TRBJ1-1|TRBV6-1
CASSGPKPGRLNTEAFF
>TRBJ1-5|TRBV6-1
CASSESIRQGNWHF
>TRBJ2-7|TRBV2
CASRESEYEQYF
>TRBJ2-1|TRBV7-6
CASSSPLDVAYNEQFF
>TRBJ1-1|TRBV5-1
CASSSNRGWDTEAFF
>TRBJ2-1|TRBV7-9
CASSPPSGDEQFF
>TRBJ2-3|TRBV28
CASSPGGLAGELDTQYF
>TRBJ1-1|TRBV7-9
CASSPRRFGLLNTEAFF
>TRBJ2-7|TRBV6-5
CASSPGVFYGQYF
>TRBJ2-6|TRBV5-5
CASSLAGVSGANVLTF
>TRBJ2-1|TRBV11-1
CASSSTGEPYNEQFF